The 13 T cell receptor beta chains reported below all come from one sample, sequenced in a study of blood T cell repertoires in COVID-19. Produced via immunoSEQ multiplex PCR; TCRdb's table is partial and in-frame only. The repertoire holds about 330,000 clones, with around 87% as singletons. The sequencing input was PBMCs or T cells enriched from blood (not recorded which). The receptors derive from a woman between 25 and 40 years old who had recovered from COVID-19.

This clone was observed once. CDR3 amino acids: CASSLGQGGETQYF. The DNA for the CDR3 is TGCGCCAGCAGCTTGGGACAGGGAGGAGAGACCCAGTACTTC. J is TRBJ2-5 and V is TRBV5-1; possibly TRBD1 for D (7 bases). Looked up from germline, CDR1 is SGHRS and CDR2 is YFSETQ. The germline V and J ends were trimmed by 0 bases and 4 bases, with 10 bases remaining between them. The CDR3 is made up of 14 amino acids. The full variable domain, with the rest looked up from reference TRBV5-1 and TRBJ2-5, is KAGVTQTPRYLIKTRGQQVTLSCSPISGHRSVSWYQQTPGQGLQFLFEYFSETQRNKGNFPGRFSGRQFSNSRSEMNVSTLELGDSALYLCASSLGQGGETQYFGPGTRLLVL.

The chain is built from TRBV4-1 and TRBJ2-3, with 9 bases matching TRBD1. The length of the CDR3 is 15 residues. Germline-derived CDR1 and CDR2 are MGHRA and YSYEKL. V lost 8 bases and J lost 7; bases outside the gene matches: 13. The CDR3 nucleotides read TGCGCCAGCTCCACGCCGGGACAGGGCGGTTATACGCAGTATTTT. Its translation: CASSTPGQGGYTQYF.

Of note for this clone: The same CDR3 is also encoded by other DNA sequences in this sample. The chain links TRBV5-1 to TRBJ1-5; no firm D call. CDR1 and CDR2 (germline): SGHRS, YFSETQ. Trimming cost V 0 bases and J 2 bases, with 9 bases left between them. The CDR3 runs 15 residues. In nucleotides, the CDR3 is TGCGCCAGCAGCTTGGCAGGCGTGGGCAATCAGCCCCAGCATTTT. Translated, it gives CASSLAGVGNQPQHF.

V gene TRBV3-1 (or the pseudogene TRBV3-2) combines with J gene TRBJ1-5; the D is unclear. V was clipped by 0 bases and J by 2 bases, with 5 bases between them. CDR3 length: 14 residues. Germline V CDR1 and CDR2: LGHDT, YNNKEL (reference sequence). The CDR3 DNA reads TGTGCCAGCAGCCAAGATGTCGGCAATCAGCCCCAGCATTTT. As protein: CASSQDVGNQPQHF.

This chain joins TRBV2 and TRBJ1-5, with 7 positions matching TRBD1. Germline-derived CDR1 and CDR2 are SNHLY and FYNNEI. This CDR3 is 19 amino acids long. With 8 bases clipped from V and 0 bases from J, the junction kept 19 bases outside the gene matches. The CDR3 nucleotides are TGTGCCAGCGCTATTACGGGACAGTGGTCCCGTTATAGCAATCAGCCCCAGCATTTT. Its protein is CASAITGQWSRYSNQPQHF.

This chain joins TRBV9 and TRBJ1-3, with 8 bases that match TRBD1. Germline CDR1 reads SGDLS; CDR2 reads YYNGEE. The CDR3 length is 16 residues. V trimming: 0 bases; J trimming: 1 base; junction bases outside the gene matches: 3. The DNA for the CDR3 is TGTGCCAGCAGCGTAGGGCAGGGGGCTTCTGGAAACACCATATATTTT. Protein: CASSVGQGASGNTIYF.

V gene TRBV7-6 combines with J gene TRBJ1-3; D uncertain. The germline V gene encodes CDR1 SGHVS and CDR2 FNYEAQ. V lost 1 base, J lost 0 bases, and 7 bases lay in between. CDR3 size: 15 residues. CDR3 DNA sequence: TGTGCCAGCAGCTTAGATGGGAGCTCTGGAAACACCATATATTTT. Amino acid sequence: CASSLDGSSGNTIYF. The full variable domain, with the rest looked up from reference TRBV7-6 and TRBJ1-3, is GAGVSQSPRYKVTKRGQDVALRCDPISGHVSLYWYRQALGQGPEFLTYFNYEAQQDKSGLPNDRFSAERPEGSISTLTIQRTEQRDSAMYRCASSLDGSSGNTIYFGEGSWLTVV.

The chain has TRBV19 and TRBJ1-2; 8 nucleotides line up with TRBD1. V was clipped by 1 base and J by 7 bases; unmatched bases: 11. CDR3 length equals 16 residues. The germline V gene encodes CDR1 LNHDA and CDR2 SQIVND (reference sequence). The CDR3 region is CASSIAGTGLPRGYTF. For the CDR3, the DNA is TGTGCCAGTAGTATAGCCGGGACAGGCCTCCCTCGTGGCTACACCTTC.

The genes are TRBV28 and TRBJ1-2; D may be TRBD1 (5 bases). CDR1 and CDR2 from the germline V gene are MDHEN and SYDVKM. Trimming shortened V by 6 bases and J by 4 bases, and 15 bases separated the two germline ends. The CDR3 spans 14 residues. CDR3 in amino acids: CASSPRQTRYGYTF. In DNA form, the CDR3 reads TGTGCCAGCAGCCCAAGACAGACCCGCTATGGCTACACCTTC.

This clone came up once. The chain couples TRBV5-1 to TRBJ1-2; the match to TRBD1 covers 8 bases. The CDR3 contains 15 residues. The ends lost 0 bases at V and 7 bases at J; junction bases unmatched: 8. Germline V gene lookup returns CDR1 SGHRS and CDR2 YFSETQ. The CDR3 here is CASSLDRGSLTGYTF. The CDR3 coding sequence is TGCGCCAGCAGCTTGGACAGGGGGTCCCTTACTGGCTACACCTTC.

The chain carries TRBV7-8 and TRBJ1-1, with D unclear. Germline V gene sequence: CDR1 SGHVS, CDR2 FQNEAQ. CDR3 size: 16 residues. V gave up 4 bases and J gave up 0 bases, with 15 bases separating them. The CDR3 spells CASSSPRRFLNTEAFF. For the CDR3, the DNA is TGTGCCAGCAGCTCTCCAAGGAGATTCTTGAACACTGAAGCTTTCTTT.

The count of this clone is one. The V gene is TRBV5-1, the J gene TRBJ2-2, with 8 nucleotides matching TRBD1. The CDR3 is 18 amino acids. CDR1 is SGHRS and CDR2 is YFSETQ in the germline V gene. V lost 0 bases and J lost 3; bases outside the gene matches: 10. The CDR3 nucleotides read TGCGCCAGCAGCTTGGCGGGACAGGCCTATCTCGACACCGGGGAGCTGTTTTTT. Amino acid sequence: CASSLAGQAYLDTGELFF.

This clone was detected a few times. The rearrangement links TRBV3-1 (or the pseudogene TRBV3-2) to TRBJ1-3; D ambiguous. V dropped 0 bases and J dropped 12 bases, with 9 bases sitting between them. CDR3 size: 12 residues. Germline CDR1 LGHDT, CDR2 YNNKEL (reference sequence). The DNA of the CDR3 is TGTGCCAGCAGCCAAGAAGGCAGGAACATATATTTT. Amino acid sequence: CASSQEGRNIYF.